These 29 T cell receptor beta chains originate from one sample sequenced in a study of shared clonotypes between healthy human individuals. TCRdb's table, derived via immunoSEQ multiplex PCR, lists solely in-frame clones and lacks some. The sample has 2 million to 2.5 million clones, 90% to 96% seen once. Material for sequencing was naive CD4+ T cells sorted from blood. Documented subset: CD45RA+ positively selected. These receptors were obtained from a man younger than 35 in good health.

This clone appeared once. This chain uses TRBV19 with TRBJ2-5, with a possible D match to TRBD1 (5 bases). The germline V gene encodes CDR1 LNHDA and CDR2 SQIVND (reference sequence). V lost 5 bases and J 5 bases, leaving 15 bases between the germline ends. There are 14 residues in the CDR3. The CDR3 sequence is CASSQWGFGETQYF. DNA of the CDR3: TGTGCCAGTAGTCAATGGGGCTTCGGGGAGACCCAGTACTTC.

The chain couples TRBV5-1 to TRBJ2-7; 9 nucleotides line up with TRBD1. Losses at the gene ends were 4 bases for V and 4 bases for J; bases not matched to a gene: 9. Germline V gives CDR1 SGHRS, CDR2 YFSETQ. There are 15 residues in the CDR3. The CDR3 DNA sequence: TGCGCCAGCAGCCCCCAGCCGGGACAGGGTTACGAGCAGTACTTC. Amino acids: CASSPQPGQGYEQYF.

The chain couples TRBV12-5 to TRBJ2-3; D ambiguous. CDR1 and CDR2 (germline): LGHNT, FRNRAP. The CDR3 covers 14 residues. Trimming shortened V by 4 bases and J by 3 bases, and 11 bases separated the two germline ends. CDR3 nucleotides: TGTGCTAGTGGTTCCCTAGTTGGTACAGATACGCAGTATTTT. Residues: CASGSLVGTDTQYF. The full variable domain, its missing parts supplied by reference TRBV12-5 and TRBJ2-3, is DARVTQTPRHKVTEMGQEVTMRCQPILGHNTVFWYRQTMMQGLELLAYFRNRAPLDDSGMPKDRFSAEMPDATLATLKIQPSEPRDSAVYFCASGSLVGTDTQYFGPGTRLTVL.

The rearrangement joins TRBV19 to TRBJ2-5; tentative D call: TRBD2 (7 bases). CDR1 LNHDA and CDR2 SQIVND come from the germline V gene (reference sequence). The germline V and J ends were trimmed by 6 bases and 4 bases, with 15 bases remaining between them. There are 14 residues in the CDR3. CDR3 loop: CASRGGGLGETQYF. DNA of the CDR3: TGTGCCAGTAGAGGGGGAGGGTTGGGAGAGACCCAGTACTTC.

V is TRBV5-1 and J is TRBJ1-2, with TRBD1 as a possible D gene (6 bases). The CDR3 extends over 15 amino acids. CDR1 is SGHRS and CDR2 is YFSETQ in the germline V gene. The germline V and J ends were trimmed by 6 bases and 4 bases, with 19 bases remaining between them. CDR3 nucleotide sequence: TGCGCCAGCACCCCAGATTCCGGGGGCGGCTATGGCTACACCTTC. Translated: CASTPDSGGGYGYTF.

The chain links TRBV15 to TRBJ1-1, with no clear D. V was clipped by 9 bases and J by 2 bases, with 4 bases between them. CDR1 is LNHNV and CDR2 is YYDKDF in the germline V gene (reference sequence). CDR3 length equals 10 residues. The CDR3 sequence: CATDNTEAFF. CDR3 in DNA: TGTGCCACAGACAACACTGAAGCTTTCTTT.

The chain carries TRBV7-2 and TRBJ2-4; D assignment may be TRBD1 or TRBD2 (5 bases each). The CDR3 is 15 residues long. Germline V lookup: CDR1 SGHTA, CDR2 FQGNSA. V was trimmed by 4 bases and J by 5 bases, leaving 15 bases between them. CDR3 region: CASSSTGDGENIQYF. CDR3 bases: TGTGCCAGCAGCTCGACCGGGGACGGGGAAAACATTCAGTACTTC.

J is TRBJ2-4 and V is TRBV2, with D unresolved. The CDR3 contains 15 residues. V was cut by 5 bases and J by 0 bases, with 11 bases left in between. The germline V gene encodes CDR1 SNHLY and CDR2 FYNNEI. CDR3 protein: CASSSERLAKNIQYF. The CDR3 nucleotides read TGTGCCAGCAGTTCAGAACGACTAGCCAAAAACATTCAGTACTTC.

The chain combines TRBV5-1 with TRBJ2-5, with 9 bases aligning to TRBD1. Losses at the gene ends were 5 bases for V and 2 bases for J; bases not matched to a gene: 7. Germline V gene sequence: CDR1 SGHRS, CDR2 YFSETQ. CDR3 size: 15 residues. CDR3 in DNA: TGCGCCAGCAGTGTACAGGGGGCGAGGCAAGAGACCCAGTACTTC. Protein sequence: CASSVQGARQETQYF.

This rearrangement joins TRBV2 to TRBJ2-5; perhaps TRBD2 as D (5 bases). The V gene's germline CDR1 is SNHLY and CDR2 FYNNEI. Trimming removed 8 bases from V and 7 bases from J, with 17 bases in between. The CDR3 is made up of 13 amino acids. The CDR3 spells CASASGNPLTQYF. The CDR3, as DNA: TGTGCCAGCGCCTCGGGGAATCCTCTGACCCAGTACTTC.

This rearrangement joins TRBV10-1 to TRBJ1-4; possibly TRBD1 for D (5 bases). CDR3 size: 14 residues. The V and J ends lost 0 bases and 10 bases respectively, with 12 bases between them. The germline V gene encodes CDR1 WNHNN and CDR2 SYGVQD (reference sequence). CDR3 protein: CASSESSGQAKLFF. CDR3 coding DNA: TGCGCCAGCAGTGAGTCGTCGGGGCAGGCAAAACTGTTTTTT.

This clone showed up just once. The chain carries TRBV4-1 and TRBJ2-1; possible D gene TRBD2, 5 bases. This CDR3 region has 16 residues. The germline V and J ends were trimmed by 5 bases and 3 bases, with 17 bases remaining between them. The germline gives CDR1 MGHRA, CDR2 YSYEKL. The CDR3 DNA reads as TGCGCCAGCAGCAGAGGGCTGGTTCCCAACTACAATGAGCAGTTCTTC. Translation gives CASSRGLVPNYNEQFF.

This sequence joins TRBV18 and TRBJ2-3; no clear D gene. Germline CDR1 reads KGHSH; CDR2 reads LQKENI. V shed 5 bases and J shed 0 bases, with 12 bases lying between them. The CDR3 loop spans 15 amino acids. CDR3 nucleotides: TGTGCCAGCTCAGTCGAGAACCCTAGCACAGATACGCAGTATTTT. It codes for CASSVENPSTDTQYF.

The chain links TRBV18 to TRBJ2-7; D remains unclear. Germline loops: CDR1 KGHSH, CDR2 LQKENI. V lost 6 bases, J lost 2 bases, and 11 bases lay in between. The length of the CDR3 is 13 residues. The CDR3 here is CASSLTATYEQYF. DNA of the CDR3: TGTGCCAGCTCCCTGACGGCGACCTACGAGCAGTACTTC.

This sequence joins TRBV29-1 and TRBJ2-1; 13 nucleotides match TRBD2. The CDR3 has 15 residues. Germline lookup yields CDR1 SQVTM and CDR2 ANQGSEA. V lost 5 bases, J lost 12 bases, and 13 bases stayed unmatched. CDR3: CSVPGLAGAPPGQFF. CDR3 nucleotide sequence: TGCAGCGTTCCCGGACTAGCGGGGGCCCCCCCCGGGCAGTTCTTC.

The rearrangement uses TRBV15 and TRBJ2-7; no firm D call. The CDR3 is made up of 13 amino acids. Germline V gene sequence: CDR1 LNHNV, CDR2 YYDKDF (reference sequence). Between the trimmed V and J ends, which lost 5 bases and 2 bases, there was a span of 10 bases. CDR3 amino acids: CATSYTNPYEQYF. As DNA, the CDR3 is TGTGCCACCAGCTATACGAACCCCTACGAGCAGTACTTC.

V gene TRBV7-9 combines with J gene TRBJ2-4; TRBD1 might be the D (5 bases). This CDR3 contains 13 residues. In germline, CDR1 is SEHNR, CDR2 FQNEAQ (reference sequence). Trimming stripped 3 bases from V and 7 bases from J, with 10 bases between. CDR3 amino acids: CASSFAGSNIQYF. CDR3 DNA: TGTGCCAGCAGCTTCGCAGGGTCGAACATTCAGTACTTC. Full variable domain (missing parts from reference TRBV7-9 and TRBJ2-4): DTGVSQNPRHKITKRGQNVTFRCDPISEHNRLYWYRQTLGQGPEFLTYFQNEAQLEKSRLLSDRFSAERPKGSFSTLEIQRTEQGDSAMYLCASSFAGSNIQYFGAGTRLSVL.

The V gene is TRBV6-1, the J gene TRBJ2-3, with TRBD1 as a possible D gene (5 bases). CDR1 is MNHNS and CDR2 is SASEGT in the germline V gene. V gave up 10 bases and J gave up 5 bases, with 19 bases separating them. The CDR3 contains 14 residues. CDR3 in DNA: TGTGCCACTAAAACCAGGGTAGAAGGAGATACGCAGTATTTT. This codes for CATKTRVEGDTQYF.

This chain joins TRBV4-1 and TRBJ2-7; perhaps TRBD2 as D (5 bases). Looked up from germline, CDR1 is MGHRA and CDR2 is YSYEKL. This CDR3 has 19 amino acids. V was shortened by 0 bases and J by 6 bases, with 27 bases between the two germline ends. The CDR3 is CASSQEKASAGQVIFEQYF. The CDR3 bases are TGCGCCAGCAGCCAAGAAAAAGCCTCGGCGGGCCAGGTAATCTTCGAGCAGTACTTC.

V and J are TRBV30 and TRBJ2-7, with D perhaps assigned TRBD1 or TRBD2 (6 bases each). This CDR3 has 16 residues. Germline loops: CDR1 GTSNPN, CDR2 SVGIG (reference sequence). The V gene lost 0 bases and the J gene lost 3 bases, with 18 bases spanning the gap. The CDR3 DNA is TGTGCCTGGAGTGTACGCGGGACAACCTTTTTCTACGAGCAGTACTTC. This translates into CAWSVRGTTFFYEQYF. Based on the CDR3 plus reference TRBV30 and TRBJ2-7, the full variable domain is SQTIHQWPATLVQPVGSPLSLECTVEGTSNPNLYWYRQAAGRGLQLLFYSVGIGQISSEVPQNLSASRPQDRQFILSSKKLLLSDSGFYLCAWSVRGTTFFYEQYFGPGTRLTVT.

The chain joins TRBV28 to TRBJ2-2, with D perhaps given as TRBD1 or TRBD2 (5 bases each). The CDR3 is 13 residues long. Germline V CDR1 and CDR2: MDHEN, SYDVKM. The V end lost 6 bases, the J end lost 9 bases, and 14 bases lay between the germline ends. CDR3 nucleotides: TGTGCCAGCAGATTCGGGGCAGGACGGGAGCTGTTTTTT. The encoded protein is CASRFGAGRELFF.

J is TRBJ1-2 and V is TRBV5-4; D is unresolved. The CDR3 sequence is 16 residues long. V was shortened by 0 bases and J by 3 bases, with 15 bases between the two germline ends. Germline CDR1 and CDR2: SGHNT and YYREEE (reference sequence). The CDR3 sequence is CASSLGAGQSDYGYTF. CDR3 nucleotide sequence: TGTGCCAGCAGCTTGGGGGCAGGCCAATCGGACTATGGCTACACCTTC.

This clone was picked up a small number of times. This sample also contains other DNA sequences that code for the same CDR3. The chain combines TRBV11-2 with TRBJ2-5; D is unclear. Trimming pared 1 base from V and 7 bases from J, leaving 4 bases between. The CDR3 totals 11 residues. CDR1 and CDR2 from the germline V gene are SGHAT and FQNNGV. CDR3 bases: TGTGCCAGCAGCTTAGGAGGGACCCAGTACTTC. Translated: CASSLGGTQYF.

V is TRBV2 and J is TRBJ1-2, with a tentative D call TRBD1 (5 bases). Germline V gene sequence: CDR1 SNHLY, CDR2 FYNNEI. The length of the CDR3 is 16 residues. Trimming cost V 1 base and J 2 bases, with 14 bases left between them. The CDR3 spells CASSEGSGHLNYGYTF. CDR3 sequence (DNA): TGTGCCAGCAGTGAAGGGTCCGGACACCTGAACTATGGCTACACCTTC.

The DNA for the CDR3 is TGTGCCAGCTCACCAGGGGGGCGACAGTTTAATTACAATGAGCAGTTCTTC. It codes for CASSPGGRQFNYNEQFF. V and J are TRBV18 and TRBJ2-1; D may match TRBD1 or TRBD2 (6 bases each). Germline V lookup: CDR1 KGHSH, CDR2 LQKENI. CDR3 size: 17 residues. V lost 2 bases to trimming and J lost 4 bases, with 18 bases between them.

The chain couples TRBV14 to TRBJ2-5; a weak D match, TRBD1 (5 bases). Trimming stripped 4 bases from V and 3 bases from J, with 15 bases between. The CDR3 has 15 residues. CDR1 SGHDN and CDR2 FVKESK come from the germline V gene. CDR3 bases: TGTGCCAGCAGCCCTCAAGGGGCCCCAAAAGAGACCCAGTACTTC. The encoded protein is CASSPQGAPKETQYF.

This chain's CDR3 is CASSLGTGTFNYGYTF. CDR3 DNA sequence: TGTGCCAGCAGCTTAGGGACAGGGACCTTTAACTATGGCTACACCTTC. The chain joins TRBV11-2 to TRBJ1-2; 8 bases match TRBD1. This CDR3 is 16 amino acids long. The junction had 5 bases not matched to a gene; V was cut back by 1 base and J by 1 base. Germline CDR1 is SGHAT and CDR2 is FQNNGV.

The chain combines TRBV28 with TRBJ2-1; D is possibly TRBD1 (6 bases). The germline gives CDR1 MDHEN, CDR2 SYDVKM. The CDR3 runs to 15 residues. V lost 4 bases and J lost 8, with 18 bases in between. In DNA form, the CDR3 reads TGTGCCAGCAGTTCATTAGGACAGAAAAGCGATGAGCAGTTCTTC. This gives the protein CASSSLGQKSDEQFF. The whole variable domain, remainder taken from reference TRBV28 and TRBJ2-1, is DVKVTQSSRYLVKRTGEKVFLECVQDMDHENMFWYRQDPGLGLRLIYFSYDVKMKEKGDIPEGYSVSREKKERFSLILESASTNQTSMYLCASSSLGQKSDEQFFGPGTRLTVL.

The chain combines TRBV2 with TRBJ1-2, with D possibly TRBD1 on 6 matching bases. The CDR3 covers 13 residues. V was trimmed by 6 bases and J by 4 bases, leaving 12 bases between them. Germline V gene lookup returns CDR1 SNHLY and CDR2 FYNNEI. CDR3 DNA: TGTGCCAGCAGCCGAACAGGGACCTATGGCTACACCTTC. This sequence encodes CASSRTGTYGYTF. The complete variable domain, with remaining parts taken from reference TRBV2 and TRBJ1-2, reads EPEVTQTPSHQVTQMGQEVILRCVPISNHLYFYWYRQILGQKVEFLVSFYNNEISEKSEIFDDQFSVERPDGSNFTLKIRSTKLEDSAMYFCASSRTGTYGYTFGSGTRLTVV.